Included here is one T cell receptor (beta chain) sequence, with context. The data belong to a study of blood T cell repertoires in COVID-19. Assay used: immunoSEQ multiplex PCR; TCRdb lists only in-frame clones, some missing. The sample contains 650,000 to 800,000 clones, 80% to 90% of which appear only once. V lost 6 bases and J 4 bases, leaving 15 bases between the germline ends. Germline assignment: CDR1 MNHEY and CDR2 SMNVEV (reference sequence). CDR3 length: 14 residues. The chain is built from TRBV27 and TRBJ1-1; D gene unclear. This clonotype was sampled from a woman under 30 with acute or convalescent COVID-19. The sequenced sample was peripheral blood. In DNA, the CDR3 is TGTGCCAGCAGAACCCGGGGAGGATTCACTGAAGCTTTCTTT. This encodes CASRTRGGFTEAFF.